The 30 T cell receptor beta chains below were found in one sample sequenced in a study of blood T cell repertoires in COVID-19. The table came from immunoSEQ multiplex PCR; TCRdb's copy has only in-frame clones and leaves some out. The table includes 400,000 to 500,000 clones, nearly 90% detected once. Material for sequencing was PBMCs or T cells enriched from blood (not recorded which). The source of these receptors is a woman aged 18-35 years who had been exposed to COVID-19.

CDR3 nucleotides: TGCGCCAGCAGCCAAGTTTTGAAGGGTAGGGGCATATACGAGCAGTACTTC. Protein product: CASSQVLKGRGIYEQYF. V gene TRBV4-1 combines with J gene TRBJ2-7; possibly TRBD1 for D (5 bases). CDR1 and CDR2 from the germline V gene are MGHRA and YSYEKL. The ends were cut back, 1 base at V and 4 bases at J, with 20 bases in the middle. The CDR3 totals 17 residues.

This chain uses TRBV28 with TRBJ1-1; D remains ambiguous. CDR3 length: 14 residues. The V and J ends lost 5 bases and 2 bases respectively, with 12 bases between them. Germline CDR1 is MDHEN and CDR2 is SYDVKM. CDR3 coding DNA: TGTGCCAGCAGTAGAGGGCAGACTAACACTGAAGCTTTCTTT. It encodes CASSRGQTNTEAFF. Combining the CDR3 with reference TRBV28 and TRBJ1-1 gives the whole variable domain DVKVTQSSRYLVKRTGEKVFLECVQDMDHENMFWYRQDPGLGLRLIYFSYDVKMKEKGDIPEGYSVSREKKERFSLILESASTNQTSMYLCASSRGQTNTEAFFGQGTRLTVV.

J is TRBJ2-7 and V is TRBV28, with 10 nucleotides matching TRBD1. The germline V gene encodes CDR1 MDHEN and CDR2 SYDVKM. The CDR3 has 16 amino acids. Trimming removed 2 bases from V and 3 bases from J; junction bases left unmatched: 7. In DNA, the CDR3 is TGTGCCAGCAGTTTAAGACAGGGGGCCCCTTTCTACGAGCAGTACTTC. Its translation is CASSLRQGAPFYEQYF.

V and J are TRBV6-5 and TRBJ1-2; D is undetermined. V was pared by 8 bases and J by 2 bases, with 15 bases between. Germline V gene sequence: CDR1 MNHEY, CDR2 SVGAGI. The CDR3 consists of 14 residues. The CDR3 spells CASLGARLNYGYTF. CDR3 coding DNA: TGTGCCAGCCTCGGAGCACGACTGAACTATGGCTACACCTTC.

The genes are TRBV7-9 and TRBJ1-1; D ambiguous. The germline V gene encodes CDR1 SEHNR and CDR2 FQNEAQ (reference sequence). Trimming pared 5 bases from V and 1 base from J, leaving 14 bases between. The CDR3 is made up of 15 amino acids. DNA for the CDR3: TGTGCCAGCAGCGAGACGGGGATTCCGAACACTGAAGCTTTCTTT. Translated, it gives CASSETGIPNTEAFF.

This sequence joins TRBV14 and TRBJ1-3; D is unclear. Trimming removed 0 bases at V and 0 bases at J, with 9 bases between. The V gene's germline CDR1 is SGHDN and CDR2 FVKESK. CDR3 size: 16 residues. CDR3 amino acids: CASSQEQLASGNTIYF. DNA of the CDR3: TGTGCCAGCAGCCAAGAACAGCTAGCCTCTGGAAACACCATATATTTT.

Points on this clone: A read error may produce the germline difference seen at one junction end. V and J are TRBV28 and TRBJ2-1, with D perhaps assigned TRBD1 or TRBD2 (6 bases each). The V gene's germline CDR1 is MDHEN and CDR2 SYDVKM. There are 13 residues in the CDR3. CDR3 in DNA: TGTGCCAGCACTTTAGGGGGGTACAATGAGCAGTTCTTC. Translated: CASTLGGYNEQFF.

The J gene is TRBJ1-1, the V gene TRBV12-3 or TRBV12-4, with no clear D. The V end lost 8 bases, the J end lost 1 base, and 8 bases lay between the germline ends. This CDR3 has 12 residues. The CDR3 bases are TGTGCCAGCGCTGGAGGGAACACTGAAGCTTTCTTT. Translating gives CASAGGNTEAFF.

This clone was observed a single time. The rearrangement uses TRBV6-1 and TRBJ2-3; 8 positions match TRBD2. The CDR3 runs to 17 residues. After removal of 2 bases from V and 4 bases from J, the junction contained 11 bases not matched to a gene. The germline CDR1 and CDR2 sequences are MNHNS and SASEGT. The CDR3, as DNA: TGTGCCAGCAGTGAAACCTTCATGGGTAGCGGGGCAGATACGCAGTATTTT. Its translation is CASSETFMGSGADTQYF.

The chain carries TRBV18 and TRBJ2-3; 14 nucleotides align to TRBD2. V trimming: 3 bases; J trimming: 5 bases; junction bases outside the gene matches: 10. The CDR3 covers 18 residues. CDR1 and CDR2 (germline): KGHSH, LQKENI. For the CDR3, the DNA is TGTGCCAGCTCACCGCCTGGACTAGCGGGAGGAGTGGGAGATACGCAGTATTTT. This codes for CASSPPGLAGGVGDTQYF.

V and J are TRBV6-6 and TRBJ2-7; 8 nucleotides agree with TRBD1. CDR1 is MNHNY, CDR2 SVGAGI, per germline (reference sequence). The CDR3 has 14 residues. The V gene end was trimmed by 6 bases and the J gene end by 4 bases; junction bases not matched to a gene: 8. The CDR3 region is CASRPDRVLYEQYF. The CDR3 DNA is TGTGCCAGCAGACCGGACAGGGTATTATACGAGCAGTACTTC.

V gene TRBV7-2 combines with J gene TRBJ2-7, with 9 nucleotides matching TRBD2. The germline V gene encodes CDR1 SGHTA and CDR2 FQGNSA. The CDR3 length is 15 residues. Unmatched junction bases numbered 4, after V lost 1 base and J lost 3 bases. The CDR3 nucleotides are TGTGCCAGCAGCTTAGTTAGCGGGAGTTACTACGAGCAGTACTTC. Amino acid sequence: CASSLVSGSYYEQYF.

This clone was detected once. The V and J genes are TRBV5-5 and TRBJ1-4, with a weak D call TRBD1 (6 bases). V was cut by 4 bases and J by 3 bases, with 10 bases left in between. In germline, CDR1 is SGHKS, CDR2 YYEKEE (reference sequence). CDR3 length: 14 amino acids. The CDR3 bases are TGTGCCAGCAGCGTGGGACATTCTAATGAAAAACTGTTTTTT. It encodes CASSVGHSNEKLFF.

This rearrangement joins TRBV28 to TRBJ1-4; 9 bases are a match to TRBD1. Germline values: CDR1 MDHEN, CDR2 SYDVKM. This CDR3 has 15 amino acids. The trim removed 5 bases at V and 11 bases at J, leaving 12 bases unmatched. CDR3 amino acids: CASSAPGTGIRKLFF. As DNA, the CDR3 is TGTGCCAGCAGTGCCCCCGGGACAGGGATACGGAAACTGTTTTTT.

This sequence joins TRBV12-3 or TRBV12-4 and TRBJ1-2; D is perhaps TRBD1 (5 bases). V dropped 5 bases and J dropped 8 bases, with 12 bases sitting between them. CDR3 length: 12 residues. The CDR3 DNA is TGTGCCAGCAGTACCAGACAGCAGGGCTACACCTTC. Its protein product is CASSTRQQGYTF.

V is TRBV4-1 and J is TRBJ2-1; possible D gene TRBD2, 6 bases. Trimming cost V 4 bases and J 4 bases, with 17 bases left between them. In germline, CDR1 is MGHRA, CDR2 YSYEKL. The CDR3 runs 16 residues. The chain's CDR3 is CASSPRTAGLYNEQFF. CDR3 nucleotide sequence: TGCGCCAGCAGCCCACGCACAGCGGGCCTTTACAATGAGCAGTTCTTC.

The chain uses TRBV7-3 and TRBJ2-1, with D uncertain. The CDR3 has 16 residues. The V gene's germline CDR1 is SGHTA and CDR2 FQGTGA. V shed 5 bases and J shed 0 bases, with 14 bases lying between them. The CDR3, as DNA: TGTGCCAGCAGCGCGAAAGGCGGCAGCTCCTACAATGAGCAGTTCTTC. This encodes CASSAKGGSSYNEQFF.

The genes are TRBV14 and TRBJ2-7, with 7 bases identical to TRBD1. The junction had 11 bases not matched to a gene; V was cut back by 1 base and J by 2 bases. CDR1 is SGHDN and CDR2 is FVKESK in the germline V gene. The CDR3 covers 17 residues. CDR3 DNA: TGTGCCAGCAGCCAAGGATCGGGCAGGGGGACGACCTACGAGCAGTACTTC. Translating it yields CASSQGSGRGTTYEQYF.

The CDR3 nucleotides are TGTGCCAGCAGTCCCACCTCGATAGCGAGCCACGAGCAGTACTTC. Translated, it gives CASSPTSIASHEQYF. The chain combines TRBV28 with TRBJ2-7; weak D call: TRBD2 (5 bases). Germline V gives CDR1 MDHEN, CDR2 SYDVKM. The CDR3 has 15 residues. The ends were cut back, 5 bases at V and 5 bases at J, with 19 bases in the middle.

The genes are TRBV7-9 and TRBJ2-3; D is possibly TRBD2 (6 bases). Trimming took off 0 bases at V and 2 bases at J, with 15 bases between the two ends. Germline assignment: CDR1 SEHNR and CDR2 FQNEAQ (reference sequence). The CDR3 spans 17 residues. The CDR3 nucleotides are TGTGCCAGCAGCTTAGCCCTAGCGAGCACCCACACAGATACGCAGTATTTT. It translates to CASSLALASTHTDTQYF. The variable domain in full, with the rest retrieved from reference TRBV7-9 and TRBJ2-3, is DTGVSQNPRHKITKRGQNVTFRCDPISEHNRLYWYRQTLGQGPEFLTYFQNEAQLEKSRLLSDRFSAERPKGSFSTLEIQRTEQGDSAMYLCASSLALASTHTDTQYFGPGTRLTVL.

In this sample, this clone turned up a few times. The gene calls are TRBV28 and TRBJ1-2, with D unresolved. With 1 base removed from V and 8 bases from J, the gap between germline ends came to 14 bases. There are 14 residues in the CDR3. Germline V gives CDR1 MDHEN, CDR2 SYDVKM. The CDR3 protein is CASSLFGVPGGYTF. CDR3 sequence (DNA): TGTGCCAGCAGTTTATTCGGGGTCCCGGGGGGCTACACCTTC.

This clone was recorded a few times. The chain uses TRBV7-9 and TRBJ1-4; 7 nucleotides match TRBD1. This CDR3 comprises 15 residues. CDR1 is SEHNR and CDR2 is FQNEAQ in the germline V gene (reference sequence). The V and J ends lost 5 bases and 8 bases, in that order; junction bases with no gene match: 11. The DNA of the CDR3 is TGTGCCAGCAGCGCTATGACAGGGAGTGGGGAAAAACTGTTTTTT. The encoded protein is CASSAMTGSGEKLFF.

J is TRBJ2-5 and V is TRBV9; 10 nucleotides match TRBD2. The V and J ends lost 4 bases and 5 bases, in that order; junction bases with no gene match: 8. The CDR3 consists of 15 residues. CDR1 and CDR2 (germline): SGDLS, YYNGEE. The CDR3 here is CASSLTSGKFETQYF. DNA of the CDR3: TGTGCCAGCAGCCTCACTAGCGGGAAATTTGAGACCCAGTACTTC.

This rearrangement joins TRBV24-1 to TRBJ2-1; the match to TRBD1 covers 10 bases. V lost 3 bases to trimming and J lost 0 bases; unmatched junction nucleotides: 4. This CDR3 comprises 17 residues. Germline CDR1 KGHDR, CDR2 SFDVKD. The CDR3 sequence: CATSDGGQGSSYNEQFF. The CDR3 region has the DNA TGTGCCACCAGTGATGGGGGACAGGGGAGCTCCTACAATGAGCAGTTCTTC.

The chain uses TRBV2 and TRBJ2-6; 12 bases match TRBD2. Trimming removed 5 bases from V and 3 bases from J; junction bases left unmatched: 8. The CDR3 contains 18 residues. Germline V gene sequence: CDR1 SNHLY, CDR2 FYNNEI. CDR3 in DNA: TGTGCCAGCAGTCCCTCTAGCGGGAGGGCCGTTGGGGCCAACGTCCTGACTTTC. Translating gives CASSPSSGRAVGANVLTF. The whole variable domain, remainder taken from reference TRBV2 and TRBJ2-6, is EPEVTQTPSHQVTQMGQEVILRCVPISNHLYFYWYRQILGQKVEFLVSFYNNEISEKSEIFDDQFSVERPDGSNFTLKIRSTKLEDSAMYFCASSPSSGRAVGANVLTFGAGSRLTVL.

The chain carries TRBV5-6 and TRBJ2-7; possibly TRBD2 for D (5 bases). The CDR3 consists of 13 residues. Trimming took off 4 bases at V and 5 bases at J, with 13 bases between the two ends. The germline CDR1 and CDR2 sequences are SGHDT and YYEEEE. The CDR3 DNA is TGTGCCAGCAGCCCCGAGGGTGCCCACGAGCAGTACTTC. This translates into CASSPEGAHEQYF.

This chain joins TRBV19 and TRBJ2-2; 12 bases match TRBD2. In germline, CDR1 is LNHDA, CDR2 SQIVND (reference sequence). V trimming: 10 bases; J trimming: 1 base; junction bases outside the gene matches: 16. The CDR3 length is 19 residues. The CDR3 region is CATNWGSASGRVNTGELFF. In DNA form, the CDR3 reads TGTGCCACAAATTGGGGTTCGGCTAGCGGGAGGGTGAACACCGGGGAGCTGTTTTTT. Full variable domain (missing parts from reference TRBV19 and TRBJ2-2): DGGITQSPKYLFRKEGQNVTLSCEQNLNHDAMYWYRQDPGQGLRLIYYSQIVNDFQKGDIAEGYSVSREKKESFPLTVTSAQKNPTAFYLCATNWGSASGRVNTGELFFGEGSRLTVL.

V gene TRBV11-2 combines with J gene TRBJ2-5, with D perhaps matching TRBD2 (5 bases). The CDR3 is made up of 14 amino acids. CDR1 and CDR2 from the germline V gene are SGHAT and FQNNGV. Trimming cost V 3 bases and J 5 bases, with 13 bases left between them. DNA of the CDR3: TGTGCCAGCAGCTTTGGACCGGAGCGGGAGACCCAGTACTTC. It specifies CASSFGPERETQYF.

The CDR3 loop reads CASSQGLGRNTEAFF. The CDR3, as DNA: TGTGCCAGCAGCCAAGGTCTGGGGAGGAACACTGAAGCTTTCTTT. V and J are TRBV3-1 (or the pseudogene TRBV3-2) and TRBJ1-1, with no clear D. Germline CDR1 is LGHDT and CDR2 is YNNKEL (reference sequence). Trimming pared 1 base from V and 1 base from J, leaving 10 bases between. This CDR3 is 15 amino acids long.

The J gene is TRBJ1-4, the V gene TRBV18; 8 positions agree with TRBD1. The germline gives CDR1 KGHSH, CDR2 LQKENI. The CDR3 runs to 15 residues. J was trimmed by 4 bases and V by 5 bases; bases with no gene match: 6. In DNA, the CDR3 is TGTGCCAGCTCAGAAAGACAGGGGTATAATGAAAAACTGTTTTTT. Its translation: CASSERQGYNEKLFF.